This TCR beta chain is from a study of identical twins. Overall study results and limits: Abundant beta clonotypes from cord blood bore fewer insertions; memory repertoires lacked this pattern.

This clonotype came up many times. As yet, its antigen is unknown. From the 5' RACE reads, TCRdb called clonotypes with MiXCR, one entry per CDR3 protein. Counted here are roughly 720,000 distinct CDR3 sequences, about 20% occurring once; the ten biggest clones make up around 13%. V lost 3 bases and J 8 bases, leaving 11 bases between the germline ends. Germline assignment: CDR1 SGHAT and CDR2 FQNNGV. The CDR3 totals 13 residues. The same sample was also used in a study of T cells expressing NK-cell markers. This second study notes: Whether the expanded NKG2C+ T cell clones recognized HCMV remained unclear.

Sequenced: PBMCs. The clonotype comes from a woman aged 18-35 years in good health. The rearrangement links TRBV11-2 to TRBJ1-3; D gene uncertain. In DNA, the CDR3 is TGTGCCAGCAGCTTGACACCCAGAGACACCATATATTTT. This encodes CASSLTPRDTIYF. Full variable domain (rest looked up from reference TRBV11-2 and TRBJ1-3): EAGVAQSPRYKIIEKRQSVAFWCNPISGHATLYWYQQILGQGPKLLIQFQNNGVVDDSQLPKDRFSAERLKGVDSTLKIQPAKLEDSAVYLCASSLTPRDTIYFGEGSWLTVV.